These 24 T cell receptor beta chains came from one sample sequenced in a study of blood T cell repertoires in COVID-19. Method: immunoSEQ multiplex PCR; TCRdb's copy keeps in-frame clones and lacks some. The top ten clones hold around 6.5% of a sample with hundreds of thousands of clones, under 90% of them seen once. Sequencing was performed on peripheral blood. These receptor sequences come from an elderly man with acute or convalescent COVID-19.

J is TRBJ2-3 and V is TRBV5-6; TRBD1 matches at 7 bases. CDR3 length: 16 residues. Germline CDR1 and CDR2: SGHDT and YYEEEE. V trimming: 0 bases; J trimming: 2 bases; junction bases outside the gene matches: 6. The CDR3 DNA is TGTGCCAGCAGCTTGGTCCAGGGGGTATCCACAGATACGCAGTATTTT. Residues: CASSLVQGVSTDTQYF.

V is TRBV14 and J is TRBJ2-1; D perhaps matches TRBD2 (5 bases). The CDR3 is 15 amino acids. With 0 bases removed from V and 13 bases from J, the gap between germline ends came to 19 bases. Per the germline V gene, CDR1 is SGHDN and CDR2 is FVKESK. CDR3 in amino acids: CASSQDNLASLPQFF. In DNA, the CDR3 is TGTGCCAGCAGCCAAGATAACCTAGCCTCCCTCCCCCAGTTCTTC.

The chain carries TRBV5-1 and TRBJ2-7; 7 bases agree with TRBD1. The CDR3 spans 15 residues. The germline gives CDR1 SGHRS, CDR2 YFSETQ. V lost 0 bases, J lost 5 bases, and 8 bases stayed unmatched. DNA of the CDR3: TGCGCCAGCAGCTTGGCGGGACAGAAAGCCAACGAGCAGTACTTC. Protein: CASSLAGQKANEQYF. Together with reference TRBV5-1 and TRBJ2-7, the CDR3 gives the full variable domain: KAGVTQTPRYLIKTRGQQVTLSCSPISGHRSVSWYQQTPGQGLQFLFEYFSETQRNKGNFPGRFSGRQFSNSRSEMNVSTLELGDSALYLCASSLAGQKANEQYFGPGTRLTVT.

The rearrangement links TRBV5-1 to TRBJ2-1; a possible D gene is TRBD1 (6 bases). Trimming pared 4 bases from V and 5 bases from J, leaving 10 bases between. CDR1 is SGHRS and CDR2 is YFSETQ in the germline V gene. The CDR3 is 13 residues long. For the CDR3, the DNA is TGCGCCAGCAGCCAAGGGACAAACAATGAGCAGTTCTTC. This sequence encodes CASSQGTNNEQFF.

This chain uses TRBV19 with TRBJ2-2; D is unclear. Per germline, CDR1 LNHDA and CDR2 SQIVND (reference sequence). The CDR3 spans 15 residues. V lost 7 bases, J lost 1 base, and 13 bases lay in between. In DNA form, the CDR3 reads TGTGCCAGTACCCCACACCACATGAACACCGGGGAGCTGTTTTTT. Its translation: CASTPHHMNTGELFF.

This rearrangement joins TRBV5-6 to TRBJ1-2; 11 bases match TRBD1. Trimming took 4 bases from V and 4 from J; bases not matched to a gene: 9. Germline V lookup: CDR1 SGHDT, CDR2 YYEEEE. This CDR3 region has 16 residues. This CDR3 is CASSTRDRGYGYGYTF. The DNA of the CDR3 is TGTGCCAGCAGCACCCGGGACAGGGGGTACGGCTATGGCTACACCTTC.

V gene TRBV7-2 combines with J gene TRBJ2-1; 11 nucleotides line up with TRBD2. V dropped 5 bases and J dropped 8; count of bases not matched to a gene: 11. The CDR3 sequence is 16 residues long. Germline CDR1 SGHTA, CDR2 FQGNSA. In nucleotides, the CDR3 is TGTGCCAGCAGCCCCGTAGCGGGAGGGTATCGGGATGAGCAGTTCTTC. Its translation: CASSPVAGGYRDEQFF.

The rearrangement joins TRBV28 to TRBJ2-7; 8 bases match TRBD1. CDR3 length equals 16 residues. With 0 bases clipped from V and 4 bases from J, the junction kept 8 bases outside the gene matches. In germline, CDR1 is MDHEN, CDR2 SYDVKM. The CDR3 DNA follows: TGTGCCAGCAGTTTATGGGACAGGGTGTTGGGGTACGAGCAGTACTTC. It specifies CASSLWDRVLGYEQYF.

The CDR3: CTTGLVPYQPQHF. CDR3 bases: TGCACCACAGGGCTAGTTCCTTATCAGCCCCAGCATTTT. The chain links TRBV29-1 to TRBJ1-5; possible D gene TRBD1, 6 bases. Germline assignment: CDR1 SQVTM and CDR2 ANQGSEA. This CDR3 comprises 13 residues. Full variable domain (missing parts from reference TRBV29-1 and TRBJ1-5): SAVISQKPSRDICQRGTSLTIQCQVDSQVTMMFWYRQQPGQSLTLIATANQGSEATYESGFVIDKFPISRPNLTFSTLTVSNMSPEDSSIYLCTTGLVPYQPQHFGDGTRLSIL.

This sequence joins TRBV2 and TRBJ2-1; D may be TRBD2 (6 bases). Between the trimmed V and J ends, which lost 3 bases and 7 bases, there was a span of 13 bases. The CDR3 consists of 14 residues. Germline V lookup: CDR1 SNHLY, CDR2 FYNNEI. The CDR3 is CASSDGGRLNEQFF. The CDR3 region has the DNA TGTGCCAGCAGTGATGGGGGGAGGCTGAATGAGCAGTTCTTC.

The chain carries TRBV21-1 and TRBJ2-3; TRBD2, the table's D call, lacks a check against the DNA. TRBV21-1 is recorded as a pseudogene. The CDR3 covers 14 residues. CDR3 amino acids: CASSKPAGADTQYF. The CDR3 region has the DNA TGTGCCAGCAGCAAACCTGCGGGAGCAGATACGCAGTATTTT.

The CDR3 protein is CASSIERPTDTQYF. CDR3 sequence (DNA): TGTGCCAGTAGTATTGAGCGACCCACAGATACGCAGTATTTT. The chain couples TRBV19 to TRBJ2-3; D unresolved. The length of the CDR3 is 14 residues. Deletions cut 3 bases from V and 2 bases from J, with 9 bases between. From germline, CDR1 is LNHDA and CDR2 SQIVND (reference sequence). The variable domain in full, completed from reference TRBV19 and TRBJ2-3, reads DGGITQSPKYLFRKEGQNVTLSCEQNLNHDAMYWYRQDPGQGLRLIYYSQIVNDFQKGDIAEGYSVSREKKESFPLTVTSAQKNPTAFYLCASSIERPTDTQYFGPGTRLTVL.

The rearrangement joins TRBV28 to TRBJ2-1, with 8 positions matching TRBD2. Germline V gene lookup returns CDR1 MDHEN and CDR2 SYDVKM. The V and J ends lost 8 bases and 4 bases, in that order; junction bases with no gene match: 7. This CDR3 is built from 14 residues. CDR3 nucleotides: TGTGCCAGCTCTCCACTAGCGGATTACAATGAGCAGTTCTTC. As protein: CASSPLADYNEQFF.

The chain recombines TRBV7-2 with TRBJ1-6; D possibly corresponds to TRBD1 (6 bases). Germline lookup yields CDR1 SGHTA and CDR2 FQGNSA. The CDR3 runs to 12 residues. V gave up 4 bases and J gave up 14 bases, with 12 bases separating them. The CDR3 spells CASSYPGTSLHF. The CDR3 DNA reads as TGTGCCAGCAGCTATCCAGGGACATCCCTCCACTTT.

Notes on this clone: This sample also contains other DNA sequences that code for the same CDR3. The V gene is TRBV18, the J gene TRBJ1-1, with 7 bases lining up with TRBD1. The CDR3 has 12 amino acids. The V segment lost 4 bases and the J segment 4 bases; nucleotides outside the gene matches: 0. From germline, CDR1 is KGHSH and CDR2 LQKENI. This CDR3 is CASSRQGTEAFF. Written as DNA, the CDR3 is TGTGCCAGCTCACGACAGGGCACTGAAGCTTTCTTT.

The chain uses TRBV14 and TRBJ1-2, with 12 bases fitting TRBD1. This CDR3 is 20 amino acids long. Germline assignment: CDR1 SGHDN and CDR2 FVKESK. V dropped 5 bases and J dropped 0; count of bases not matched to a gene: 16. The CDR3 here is CASSSERDRGRGVANYGYTF. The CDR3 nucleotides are TGTGCCAGCAGCTCGGAAAGGGACAGGGGGCGCGGGGTAGCTAACTATGGCTACACCTTC.

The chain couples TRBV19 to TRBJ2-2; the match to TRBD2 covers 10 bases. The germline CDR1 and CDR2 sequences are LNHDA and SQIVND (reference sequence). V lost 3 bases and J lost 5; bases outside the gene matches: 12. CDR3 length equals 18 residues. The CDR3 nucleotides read TGTGCCAGTAGTATCAGTTACCCTAGCGGGAGTTGGACCGGGGAGCTGTTTTTT. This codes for CASSISYPSGSWTGELFF.

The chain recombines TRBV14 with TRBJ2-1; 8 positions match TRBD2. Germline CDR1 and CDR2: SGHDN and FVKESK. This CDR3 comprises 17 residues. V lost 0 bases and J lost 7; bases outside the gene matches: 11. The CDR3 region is CASSQDVSGRPRNEQFF. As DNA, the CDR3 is TGTGCCAGCAGCCAAGATGTAAGCGGGAGACCAAGGAATGAGCAGTTCTTC.

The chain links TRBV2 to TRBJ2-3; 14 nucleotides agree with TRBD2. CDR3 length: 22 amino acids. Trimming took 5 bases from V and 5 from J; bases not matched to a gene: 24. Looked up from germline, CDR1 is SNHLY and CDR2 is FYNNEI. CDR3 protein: CASSRRGRGPTSGRVTGDTQYF. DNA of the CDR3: TGTGCCAGCAGTCGCCGGGGAAGGGGGCCGACTAGCGGGAGGGTGACAGGAGATACGCAGTATTTT.

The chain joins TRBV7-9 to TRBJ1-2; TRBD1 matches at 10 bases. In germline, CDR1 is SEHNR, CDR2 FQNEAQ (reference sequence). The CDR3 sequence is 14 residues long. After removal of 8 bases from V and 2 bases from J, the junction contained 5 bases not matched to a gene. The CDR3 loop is CASGAGQGNYGYTF. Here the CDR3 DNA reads TGTGCCAGCGGGGCGGGACAGGGGAACTATGGCTACACCTTC.

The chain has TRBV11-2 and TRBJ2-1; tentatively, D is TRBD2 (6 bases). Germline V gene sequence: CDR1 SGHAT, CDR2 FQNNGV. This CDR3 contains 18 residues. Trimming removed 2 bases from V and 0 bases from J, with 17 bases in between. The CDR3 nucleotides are TGTGCCAGCAGCTTAAGGGGAACGGGAGAGAGCTCCTACAATGAGCAGTTCTTC. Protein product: CASSLRGTGESSYNEQFF.

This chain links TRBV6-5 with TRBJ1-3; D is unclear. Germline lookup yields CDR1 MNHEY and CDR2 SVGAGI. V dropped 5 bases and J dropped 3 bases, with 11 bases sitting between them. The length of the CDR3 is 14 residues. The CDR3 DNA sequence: TGTGCCAGCAGTCTCGGGATCGATGGAAACACCATATATTTT. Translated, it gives CASSLGIDGNTIYF.

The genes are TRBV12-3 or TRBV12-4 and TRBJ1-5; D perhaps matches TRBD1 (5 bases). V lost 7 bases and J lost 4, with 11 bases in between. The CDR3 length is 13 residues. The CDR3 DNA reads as TGTGCCAGCACCTTAGGGGCAAATCAGCCCCAGCATTTT. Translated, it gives CASTLGANQPQHF.

The CDR3 spells CASSSGQGSSYEQYF. The CDR3 bases are TGCGCCAGCAGCTCCGGACAGGGTAGCTCCTACGAGCAGTACTTC. The rearrangement uses TRBV5-1 and TRBJ2-7, with 8 positions matching TRBD1. Germline-derived CDR1 and CDR2 are SGHRS and YFSETQ. The V gene end was trimmed by 3 bases and the J gene end by 0 bases; junction bases not matched to a gene: 5. This CDR3 region has 15 residues.